Described below is a single T cell receptor (beta chain) sequence and its context. Its cognate antigen is unknown. The germline V gene encodes CDR1 MNHNS and CDR2 SASEGT. The length of the CDR3 is 17 residues. The V end was cut by 4 bases, the J end by 5 bases, with 23 bases between. Both 60 Vbeta primers and 13 Jbeta primers went into the PCR. TCRdb keeps only in-frame clones here, not all; method: immunoSEQ multiplex PCR. Of some 140,000 clones in the sample, over 65% were seen once. This entry is derived from a study of cytomegalovirus exposure and HLA in healthy donors. Looking at the study overall: T cells numbering 150 million to 200 million yielded some 120 million unique TCR beta sequences in an earlier analysis. General study findings and limits: Several of the most significant clusters appeared linked to common viral pathogens, based on a later analysis. Reports state that TCR beta sequences accurately predicted most subjects' HLA-A and HLA-B alleles.

This chain connects TRBV6-1 to TRBJ1-1, with D perhaps TRBD1 (6 bases). This sequence originates from a man aged 18 to 30 in good health and CMV-seropositive. Source material: PBMCs. The CDR3 sequence: CASSAPNGGTRWTEAFF. The CDR3 nucleotides are TGTGCCAGCAGTGCCCCAAACGGGGGGACAAGATGGACTGAAGCTTTCTTT.